The rows below give T cell receptor beta chains drawn from one sample of a study of tumor and adjacent non-tumor tissue in lung cancer. TCRdb analysed the multiplex PCR reads with MiXCR anew, one entry per CDR3 protein. The repertoire holds more than 85,000 distinct CDR3 sequences, about 87% seen once, with under 25% in the top ten. The sequenced material came from lung tumor tissue. These receptors came from a man in his sixties or seventies with non-small cell lung cancer. Each CDR3 is given with its conserved first and last residue. The D gene is left open where the match is weak. Rows may omit the clone size; those that give it use once, few, many or a size class.

v_gene	d_gene	abundance	j_gene	CDR3aa	CDR3nt
TRBV11-2	NA	NA	TRBJ1-4	CVSSGSGTSNEKLFF	TGTGTCAGCAGCGGAAGTGGGACTAGTAATGAAAAACTGTTTTTT
TRBV6-5	NA	NA	TRBJ2-7	CACTPLAVSYEQYF	TGTGCCTGCACCCCCTTAGCGGTCTCCTACGAGCAGTACTTC
TRBV29-1	TRBD2	NA	TRBJ2-5	CTVGGIFGETQYF	TGCACTGTGGGGGGGATTTTCGGGGAGACCCAGTACTTC
TRBV4-3	NA	NA	TRBJ2-3	CTSSSRTYTQYF	TGCACCAGCAGCTCTCGAACATATACGCAGTATTTT
TRBV10-1	NA	once	TRBJ2-2	CASRDGCGTINTGELFF	TGCGCCAGCAGAGACGGCTGTGGGACGATAAACACCGGGGAGCTGTTTTTT
TRBV11-3	NA	NA	TRBJ1-4	CASSLLSGTSNEKLFF	TGTGCCAGCAGCTTACTATCTGGAACGTCTAATGAAAAACTGTTTTTT
TRBV10-3	NA	NA	TRBJ1-2	CAISEWPDYDYTF	TGTGCCATCAGTGAGTGGCCCGACTATGACTACACTTTC
TRBV6-2/TRBV6-3	TRBD2	many	TRBJ2-1	CASSYSGFTSAISYNEQFF	TGTGCCAGCAGTTACTCGGGTTTCACTAGCGCAATCTCCTACAATGAGCAGTTCTTC
TRBV29-1	NA	NA	TRBJ2-5	CSVSPGAEIQYF	TGCAGCGTCTCTCCTGGAGCCGAGATCCAGTACTTC
TRBV6-6	NA	NA	TRBJ1-5	CASSPGPPGFIQPQHF	TGTGCAAGCAGTCCAGGGCCTCCAGGGTTTATTCAGCCCCAGCATTTT
TRBV11-2	NA	NA	TRBJ1-6	CGSSAWSDGNSPLHF	TGTGGCAGCAGCGCATGGTCGGATGGGAATTCACCCCTCCACTTT
TRBV6-1	NA	NA	TRBJ2-7	CASSEAQGAREQYF	TGTGCCAGTAGTGAAGCACAGGGTGCAAGGGAGCAGTACTTC
TRBV4-1	TRBD2	NA	TRBJ2-5	CTSSHLGLANQETQYF	TGCACCAGCAGCCACTTGGGACTAGCGAATCAAGAGACCCAATACTTC
TRBV10-2	TRBD1	once	TRBJ2-1	CTSKGTGHNEQFF	TGCACCAGCAAAGGGACAGGGCACAATGAGCAGTTCTTC
TRBV29-1	NA	NA	TRBJ2-5	CSVAHRFQEAQYF	TGCAGCGTGGCCCACAGGTTCCAGGAGGCCCAGTACTTC
TRBV12-3/TRBV12-4	NA	NA	TRBJ2-1	CASSLIGNDEQFF	TGCGCCAGCAGTTTAATAGGGAACGATGAACAGTTTTTC